This note documents a single T cell receptor (beta chain) sequence. Its target is unknown. This table comes from immunoSEQ multiplex PCR, and its TCRdb copy is limited to in-frame clones, with some not included. The sample has around 110,000 clones, roughly 93% seen once. Germline-derived CDR1 and CDR2 are MGHRA and YSYEKL. Trimming took 0 bases from V and 1 from J, leaving 14 bases between them. The CDR3 runs 17 residues. The sample is drawn from a study of graft-versus-host responses after intestinal transplantation. The source was unstimulated CD8+ T cells sorted from spleen or lymph node cells, collected before transplant. The receptor was derived from a human donor who was the organ donor for an intestinal transplant. The chain combines TRBV4-1 with TRBJ2-3; D remains unclear. The CDR3 DNA follows: TGCGCCAGCAGCCAAGATCCGGGCCTCACACGCACAGATACGCAGTATTTT. It specifies CASSQDPGLTRTDTQYF.